The 27 T cell receptor beta chains below were found in one sample sequenced in a study of T cell repertoires and Cas9 in healthy adults. Sequenced by immunoSEQ multiplex PCR; TCRdb stores in-frame clones only, minus some. Found here are approximately 22,000 clones, just under 95% of them singletons; the top ten hold approximately 0.8%. Sequenced: CD4+ effector T cells (CD127+, CD25-, CD137-, CD154-) from PBMCs; culture status not recorded. These receptor sequences come from a human donor in good health.

V usage is TRBV29-1 and J usage is TRBJ1-2; D may be TRBD1 (6 bases). This CDR3 has 17 amino acids. V was trimmed by 2 bases and J by 3 bases, leaving 22 bases between them. Germline lookup yields CDR1 SQVTM and CDR2 ANQGSEA. The CDR3 is CSVERDSAPTGDYGYTF. CDR3 nucleotide sequence: TGCAGCGTTGAACGCGACAGCGCTCCGACAGGAGACTATGGCTACACCTTC.

V usage is TRBV29-1 and J usage is TRBJ1-2, with a weak D call TRBD1 (6 bases). The CDR3 totals 14 residues. Germline V lookup: CDR1 SQVTM, CDR2 ANQGSEA. The V gene lost 6 bases and the J gene lost 4 bases, with 18 bases spanning the gap. CDR3 DNA: TGCAGCGTGGACCCAGGGGCGAAGGGCTATGGCTACACCTTC. Translation gives CSVDPGAKGYGYTF.

The chain carries TRBV19 and TRBJ1-4; TRBD1 matches 10 bases. The CDR3 runs 14 residues. V trimming: 6 bases; J trimming: 5 bases; junction bases outside the gene matches: 3. Germline-derived CDR1 and CDR2 are LNHDA and SQIVND (reference sequence). This CDR3 is CASRSDRGNEKLFF. Here the CDR3 DNA reads TGTGCCAGTAGGTCGGACAGGGGGAATGAAAAACTGTTTTTT.

The chain uses TRBV5-1 and TRBJ2-7; tentatively, D is TRBD1 or TRBD2 (5 bases each). The CDR3 length is 14 residues. Germline values: CDR1 SGHRS, CDR2 YFSETQ. The V end lost 0 bases, the J end lost 3 bases, and 10 bases lay between the germline ends. CDR3 DNA sequence: TGCGCCAGCAGCTTGGCAACAGGAGGCTACGAGCAGTACTTC. Amino acids: CASSLATGGYEQYF.

This chain links TRBV9 with TRBJ1-1, with D tentatively TRBD1 (5 bases). Germline V gene lookup returns CDR1 SGDLS and CDR2 YYNGEE. V shed 0 bases and J shed 6 bases, with 15 bases lying between them. The CDR3 consists of 15 residues. The CDR3 protein is CASSVEAGPPAEAFF. DNA for the CDR3: TGTGCCAGCAGCGTAGAGGCGGGGCCTCCAGCTGAAGCTTTCTTT.

J is TRBJ2-7 and V is TRBV5-1; D gene ambiguous. Trimming removed 2 bases from V and 5 bases from J, with 14 bases in between. Looked up from germline, CDR1 is SGHRS and CDR2 is YFSETQ. CDR3 length equals 14 residues. Written as DNA, the CDR3 is TGCGCCAGCAGCTTCCACGAGAGACCGGACGAGCAGTACTTC. Translation: CASSFHERPDEQYF.

The chain carries TRBV7-9 and TRBJ2-7, with D unclear. The CDR3 consists of 13 residues. V lost 1 base, J lost 3 bases, and 7 bases lay in between. Per germline, CDR1 SEHNR and CDR2 FQNEAQ (reference sequence). CDR3 nucleotide sequence: TGTGCCAGCAGCTTAGGTAGAGACTACGAGCAGTACGTC. This encodes CASSLGRDYEQYV.

This rearrangement joins TRBV15 to TRBJ2-4; weak D call: TRBD1 (6 bases). CDR3 length: 13 amino acids. Germline CDR1 and CDR2: LNHNV and YYDKDF (reference sequence). The V end was cut by 8 bases, the J end by 8 bases, with 16 bases between. This CDR3 is CATRDTNWDIQYF. The CDR3 bases are TGTGCCACCCGGGACACCAATTGGGACATTCAGTACTTC.

The rearrangement joins TRBV5-6 to TRBJ2-5; D is perhaps TRBD1 or TRBD2 (5 bases each). The CDR3 sequence is 15 residues long. V was pared by 1 base and J by 4 bases, with 14 bases between. Per germline, CDR1 SGHDT and CDR2 YYEEEE. CDR3 region: CASSLWGTSIETQYF. The DNA for the CDR3 is TGTGCCAGCAGCTTGTGGGGGACCAGTATAGAGACCCAGTACTTC.

The chain couples TRBV6-6 to TRBJ1-2, with D unresolved. Germline CDR1 and CDR2: MNHNY and SVGAGI (reference sequence). The length of the CDR3 is 14 residues. V was trimmed by 5 bases and J by 8 bases, leaving 18 bases between them. CDR3 DNA sequence: TGTGCCAGCAGTGAGGGCCGAATCCGACGAGGCTACACCTTC. Its protein product is CASSEGRIRRGYTF.

The chain carries TRBV4-2 and TRBJ2-5, with TRBD1 identical over 8 bases. The CDR3 runs to 14 residues. The junction had 6 bases not matched to a gene; V was cut back by 4 bases and J by 5 bases. Germline assignment: CDR1 LGHNA and CDR2 YNFKEQ. CDR3 DNA sequence: TGTGCCAGCAGCCTCGGACAGGGTTTGGAGACCCAGTACTTC. This translates into CASSLGQGLETQYF.

This chain's CDR3 is CASSITTGNYGYTF. Here the CDR3 DNA reads TGTGCCAGCAGCATTACTACAGGGAATTACGGCTACACCTTC. The rearrangement uses TRBV6-5 and TRBJ1-2; perhaps TRBD1 as D (6 bases). V was pared by 6 bases and J by 8 bases, with 19 bases between. Looked up from germline, CDR1 is MNHEY and CDR2 is SVGAGI. The CDR3 loop spans 14 amino acids.

Only a few counts were recorded for this clone. This chain connects TRBV9 to TRBJ2-5; 10 positions agree with TRBD2. Germline CDR1 and CDR2: SGDLS and YYNGEE. The CDR3 is made up of 14 amino acids. With 3 bases clipped from V and 5 bases from J, the junction kept 4 bases outside the gene matches. CDR3 sequence: CASSERGGLETQYF. The CDR3 DNA sequence: TGTGCCAGCAGCGAGCGGGGGGGATTGGAGACCCAGTACTTC.

The genes are TRBV7-2 and TRBJ1-6, with D perhaps TRBD1 (6 bases). The CDR3 runs to 17 residues. Trimming removed 3 bases from V and 6 bases from J, with 18 bases in between. Germline assignment: CDR1 SGHTA and CDR2 FQGNSA. The chain's CDR3 is CASSFSLAGVTNSPLHF. The CDR3 nucleotides are TGTGCCAGCAGCTTTTCATTAGCAGGGGTAACTAATTCACCCCTCCACTTT.

This clone was counted between two and nine times. This chain joins TRBV10-3 and TRBJ2-7; D uncertain. The V and J ends lost 3 bases and 2 bases respectively, with 11 bases between them. Per germline, CDR1 ENHRY and CDR2 SYGVKD. The CDR3 runs to 14 residues. The CDR3 loop is CAISDMETAYEQYF. The CDR3 DNA sequence: TGTGCCATCAGTGACATGGAAACAGCCTACGAGCAGTACTTC.

This chain uses TRBV4-1 with TRBJ2-2, with TRBD2 matching over 12 bases. Trimming took 3 bases from V and 2 from J; bases not matched to a gene: 7. CDR1 is MGHRA and CDR2 is YSYEKL in the germline V gene. CDR3 size: 18 residues. Here the CDR3 DNA reads TGCGCCAGCAGCCAGGCCGGGACTAGCGGGCCTAACACCGGGGAGCTGTTTTTT. Amino acids: CASSQAGTSGPNTGELFF.

This rearrangement joins TRBV7-9 to TRBJ2-2; D is undetermined. The CDR3 runs to 15 residues. CDR1 is SEHNR and CDR2 is FQNEAQ in the germline V gene (reference sequence). V was clipped by 5 bases and J by 5 bases, with 15 bases between them. The CDR3 is CASSIMGTLTGELFF. The CDR3, as DNA: TGTGCCAGCAGCATAATGGGAACCTTAACCGGGGAGCTGTTTTTT.

The rearrangement uses TRBV5-1 and TRBJ2-1; 14 nucleotides agree with TRBD2. CDR3 length: 14 residues. The junction had 5 bases not matched to a gene; V was cut back by 9 bases and J by 6 bases. Germline V gene data show CDR1 as SGHRS and CDR2 as YFSETQ. The chain's CDR3 is CATKTSGRANEQFF. The CDR3 nucleotides read TGCGCCACCAAGACTAGCGGGAGGGCCAATGAGCAGTTCTTC.

The chain has TRBV5-1 and TRBJ2-5; weak D call: TRBD2 (5 bases). Germline V gene data show CDR1 as SGHRS and CDR2 as YFSETQ. V was shortened by 0 bases and J by 12 bases, with 15 bases between the two germline ends. CDR3 length: 13 residues. CDR3 amino acids: CASSLEGSSDKYF. CDR3 in DNA: TGCGCCAGCAGCTTGGAGGGTAGTAGCGATAAGTACTTC.

The genes are TRBV18 and TRBJ2-3, with 8 bases fitting TRBD1. With 4 bases clipped from V and 4 bases from J, the junction kept 7 bases outside the gene matches. This CDR3 has 15 residues. Germline V gene sequence: CDR1 KGHSH, CDR2 LQKENI. Here the CDR3 reads CASSLGQGVSDTQYF. The CDR3 coding sequence is TGTGCCAGCTCACTAGGACAGGGTGTTTCAGATACGCAGTATTTT.

The chain joins TRBV27 to TRBJ1-2, with 7 bases that match TRBD1. This CDR3 has 14 amino acids. Germline-derived CDR1 and CDR2 are MNHEY and SMNVEV (reference sequence). Unmatched junction bases numbered 13, after V lost 7 bases and J lost 8 bases. The CDR3 here is CASKGTEGGRGYTF. CDR3 DNA: TGTGCCAGCAAGGGGACAGAGGGAGGGCGAGGCTACACCTTC.

The chain links TRBV10-1 to TRBJ2-7, with TRBD2 identical over 14 bases. Trimming removed 9 bases from V and 4 bases from J; junction bases left unmatched: 14. The CDR3 is 17 residues long. Germline assignment: CDR1 WNHNN and CDR2 SYGVQD (reference sequence). This CDR3 is CASYPGGTSGRSYEQYV. CDR3 DNA sequence: TGCGCCAGTTACCCTGGCGGGACTAGCGGGAGATCGTACGAGCAGTACGTC.

The chain is built from TRBV9 and TRBJ2-1; D perhaps matches TRBD1 (5 bases). The ends were cut back, 0 bases at V and 9 bases at J, with 19 bases in the middle. CDR3 length: 16 residues. The germline CDR1 and CDR2 sequences are SGDLS and YYNGEE. The CDR3 DNA follows: TGTGCCAGCAGCGTAGTAAGGGGTGAAGGCGATAGTGAGCAGTTCTTC. Protein: CASSVVRGEGDSEQFF.

This clone is a singleton in its sample. The chain uses TRBV10-3 and TRBJ1-5, with a weak D call TRBD1 (6 bases). This CDR3 region has 16 residues. Germline CDR1 is ENHRY and CDR2 is SYGVKD. V lost 2 bases to trimming and J lost 2 bases, with 13 bases between them. The DNA for the CDR3 is TGTGCCATCAGTGAGGAGGGGGGAGAAGGCAATCAGCCCCAGCATTTT. Encoded protein: CAISEEGGEGNQPQHF.

The V call is TRBV9, the J call TRBJ2-2; no reliable D call. V lost 0 bases and J 0 bases, leaving 9 bases between the germline ends. CDR1 SGDLS and CDR2 YYNGEE come from the germline V gene. The CDR3 loop spans 16 amino acids. Here the CDR3 reads CASSVVLGSNTGELFF. In DNA form, the CDR3 reads TGTGCCAGCAGCGTAGTTCTGGGTTCGAACACCGGGGAGCTGTTTTTT.

This chain joins TRBV6-1 and TRBJ1-1, with 7 bases lining up with TRBD1. Unmatched junction bases numbered 4, after V lost 6 bases and J lost 0 bases. The CDR3 runs 14 residues. Germline V gene lookup returns CDR1 MNHNS and CDR2 SASEGT. The CDR3 sequence: CASRGQLLNTEAFF. The CDR3 DNA follows: TGTGCCAGCAGGGGACAGCTTTTGAACACTGAAGCTTTCTTT.

This rearrangement joins TRBV5-6 to TRBJ2-1, with TRBD1 matching 8 bases. In germline, CDR1 is SGHDT, CDR2 YYEEEE. The CDR3 is made up of 15 amino acids. V trimming: 0 bases; J trimming: 9 bases; junction bases outside the gene matches: 8. The CDR3 nucleotides read TGTGCCAGCAGCTTGGGGGACAGGCCCTACGGTGAGCAGTTCTTC. Its protein product is CASSLGDRPYGEQFF.